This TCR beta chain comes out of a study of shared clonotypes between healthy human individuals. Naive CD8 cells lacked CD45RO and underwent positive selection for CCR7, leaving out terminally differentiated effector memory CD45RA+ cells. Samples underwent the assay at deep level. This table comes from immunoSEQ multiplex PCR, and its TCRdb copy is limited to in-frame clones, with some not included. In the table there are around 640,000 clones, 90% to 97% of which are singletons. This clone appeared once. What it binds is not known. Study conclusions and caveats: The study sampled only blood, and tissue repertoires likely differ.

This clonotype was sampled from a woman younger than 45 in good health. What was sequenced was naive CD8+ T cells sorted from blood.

The CDR3 sequence is CAWASPRAGANVLTF. Here the CDR3 DNA reads TGTGCCTGGGCCAGCCCCAGGGCTGGGGCCAACGTCCTGACTTTC. The chain has TRBV30 and TRBJ2-6; the D gene is possibly TRBD1 (5 bases). This CDR3 comprises 15 residues. Germline CDR1 is GTSNPN and CDR2 is SVGIG (reference sequence). V was shortened by 5 bases and J by 2 bases, with 13 bases between the two germline ends.